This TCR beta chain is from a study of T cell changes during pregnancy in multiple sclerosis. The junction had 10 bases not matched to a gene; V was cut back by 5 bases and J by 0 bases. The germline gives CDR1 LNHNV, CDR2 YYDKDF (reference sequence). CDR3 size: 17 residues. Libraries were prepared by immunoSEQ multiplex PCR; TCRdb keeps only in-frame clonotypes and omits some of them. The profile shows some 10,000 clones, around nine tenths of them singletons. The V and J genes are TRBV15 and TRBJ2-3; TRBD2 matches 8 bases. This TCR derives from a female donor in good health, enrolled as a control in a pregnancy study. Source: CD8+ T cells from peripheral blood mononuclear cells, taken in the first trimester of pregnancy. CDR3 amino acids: CATSPLGTRSSTDTQYF. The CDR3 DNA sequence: TGTGCCACCAGCCCGTTGGGGACTAGGTCTAGCACAGATACGCAGTATTTT.